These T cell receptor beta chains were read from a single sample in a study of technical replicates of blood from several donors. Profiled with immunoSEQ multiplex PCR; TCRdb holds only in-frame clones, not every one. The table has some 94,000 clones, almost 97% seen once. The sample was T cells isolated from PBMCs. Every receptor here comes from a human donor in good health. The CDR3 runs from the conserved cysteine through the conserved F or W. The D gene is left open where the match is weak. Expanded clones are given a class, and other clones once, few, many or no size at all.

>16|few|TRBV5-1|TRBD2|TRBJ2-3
CASSAVTSGRRDTQYF
TGCGCCAGCAGCGCCGTTACTAGCGGGAGGCGAGATACGCAGTATTTT
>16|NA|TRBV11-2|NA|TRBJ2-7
CASSLKEGQPSYEQYF
TGTGCCAGCAGCTTGAAGGAGGGACAGCCTTCCTACGAGCAGTACTTC
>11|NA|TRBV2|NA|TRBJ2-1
CASSEENEQFF
TGTGCCAGCAGTGAGGAGAATGAGCAGTTCTTC
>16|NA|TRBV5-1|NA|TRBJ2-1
CASSYTGGGRGNEQFF
TGCGCCAGCAGCTACACTGGGGGTGGCCGGGGGAATGAGCAGTTCTTC
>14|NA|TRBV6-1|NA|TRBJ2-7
CASSEGAGTYEQYF
TGTGCCAGCAGTGAAGGGGCGGGAACCTACGAGCAGTACTTC
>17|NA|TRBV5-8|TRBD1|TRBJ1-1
CASSPGTGITWTAEAFF
TGTGCCAGCAGCCCCGGGACAGGGATAACTTGGACGGCTGAAGCTTTCTTT
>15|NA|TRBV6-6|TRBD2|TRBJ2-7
CASSHIAGDSYEQYF
TGTGCCAGCAGCCACATAGCGGGAGACTCCTACGAGCAGTACTTC
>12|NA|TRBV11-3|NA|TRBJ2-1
CASSLQGGEQFF
TGTGCCAGCAGCTTACAGGGTGGCGAGCAGTTCTTC
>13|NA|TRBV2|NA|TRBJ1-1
CASSDGHYTEAFF
TGTGCCAGCAGTGATGGACATTACACTGAAGCTTTCTTT
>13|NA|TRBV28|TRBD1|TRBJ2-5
CASRRQGRETQYF
TGTGCCAGCAGGCGACAGGGGCGAGAGACCCAGTACTTC
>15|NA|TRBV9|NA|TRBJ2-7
CASSVGQGGPYEQYF
TGTGCCAGCAGCGTAGGTCAGGGTGGGCCCTACGAGCAGTACTTC
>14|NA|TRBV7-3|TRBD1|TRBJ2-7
CASSQDDRGYEQYF
TGTGCCAGCAGCCAAGATGACAGGGGATACGAGCAGTACTTC
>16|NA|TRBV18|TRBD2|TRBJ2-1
CASSPPSGRSYNEQFF
TGTGCCAGCTCCCCTCCTAGCGGGAGGTCTTACAATGAGCAGTTCTTC
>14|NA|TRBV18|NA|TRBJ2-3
CASSEAASTDTQYF
TGTGCCAGCTCAGAGGCGGCTAGCACAGATACGCAGTATTTT
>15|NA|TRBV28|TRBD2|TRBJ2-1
CASSPLAGLYGEQFF
TGTGCCAGCAGTCCACTAGCGGGACTCTATGGTGAGCAGTTCTTC
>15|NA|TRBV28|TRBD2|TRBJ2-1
CASSLGTSGNNEQFF
TGTGCCAGCAGTTTGGGGACTAGCGGCAACAATGAGCAGTTCTTC
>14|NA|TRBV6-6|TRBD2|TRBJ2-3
CASSLAGGIDTQYF
TGTGCCAGCAGCCTAGCGGGAGGGATAGATACGCAGTATTTT
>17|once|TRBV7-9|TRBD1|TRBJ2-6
CASSLGRQGSGANVLTF
TGTGCCAGCAGCTTGGGAAGACAGGGCTCTGGGGCCAACGTCCTGACTTTC
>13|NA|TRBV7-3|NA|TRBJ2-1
CASSLSGYNEQFF
TGTGCCAGCAGCTTAAGCGGCTACAATGAGCAGTTCTTC
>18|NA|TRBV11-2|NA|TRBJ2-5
CASSLEQGMGLRGETQYF
TGTGCCAGCAGCTTAGAGCAAGGCATGGGGCTGCGCGGAGAGACCCAGTACTTC
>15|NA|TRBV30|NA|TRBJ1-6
CAWRGGGSYNSPLHF
TGTGCCTGGAGGGGGGGAGGCTCCTATAATTCACCCCTCCACTTT
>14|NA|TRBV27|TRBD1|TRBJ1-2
CASSRDRDGYGYTF
TGTGCCAGCAGTAGGGACAGGGATGGGTATGGCTACACCTTC
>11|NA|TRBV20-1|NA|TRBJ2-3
CSASIADTQYF
TGCAGTGCTTCTATTGCAGATACGCAGTATTTT
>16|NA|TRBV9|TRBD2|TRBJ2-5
CASSELLAGGAETQYF
TGTGCCAGCAGCGAACTACTAGCGGGAGGAGCGGAGACCCAGTACTTC
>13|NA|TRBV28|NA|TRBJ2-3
CASSLDIVLPQYF
TGTGCCAGCAGTTTAGATATAGTTCTACCGCAGTATTTT
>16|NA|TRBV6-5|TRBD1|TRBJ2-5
CASSFLWGTGDETQYF
TGTGCCAGCAGTTTCCTTTGGGGGACAGGGGACGAGACCCAGTACTTC